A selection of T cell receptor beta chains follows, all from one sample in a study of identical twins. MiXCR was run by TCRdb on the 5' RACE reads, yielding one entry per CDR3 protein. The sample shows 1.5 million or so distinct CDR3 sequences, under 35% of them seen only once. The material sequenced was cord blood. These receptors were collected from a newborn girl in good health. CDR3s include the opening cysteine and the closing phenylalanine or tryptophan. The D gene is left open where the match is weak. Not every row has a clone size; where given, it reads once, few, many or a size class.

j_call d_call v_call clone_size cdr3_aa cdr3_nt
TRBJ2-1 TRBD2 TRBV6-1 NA CASKTSGWTTHEQFF TGTGCCAGCAAGACTAGCGGATGGACCACCCATGAGCAGTTCTTC
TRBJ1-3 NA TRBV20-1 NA CSASVLGSGNTIYF TGCAGTGCTAGTGTTCTAGGTTCTGGAAACACCATATATTTT
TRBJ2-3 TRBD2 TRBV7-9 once CASSSPVGLAELREADTQYF TGTGCCAGCAGCTCTCCTGTCGGACTAGCGGAACTGCGCGAGGCGGATACGCAGTATTTT
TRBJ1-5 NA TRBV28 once CASSLRWGHNQPQHF TGTGCCAGCAGCCTTCGGTGGGGTCACAATCAGCCCCAGCATTTT
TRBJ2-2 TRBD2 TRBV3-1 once CASSQAPSLAVNTGELFF TGTGCCAGCAGCCAAGCTCCCTCACTAGCGGTGAACACCGGGGAGCTGTTTTTT
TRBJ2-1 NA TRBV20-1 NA CSARDSNVFSHIEQFF TGCAGTGCTAGAGATAGTAACGTATTTAGCCATATTGAGCAGTTCTTC
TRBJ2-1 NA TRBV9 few CASSVSRGLSSYNEQFF TGTGCCAGCAGCGTCTCAAGGGGCCTGAGCTCCTACAATGAGCAGTTCTTC
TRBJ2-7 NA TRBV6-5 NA CASSLGVDLRLGQYF TGTGCCAGCAGTTTAGGGGTGGATCTACGTTTGGGGCAGTACTTC
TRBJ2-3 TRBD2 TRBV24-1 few CATSDPQGTITDTQYF TGTGCCACCAGTGATCCTCAAGGGACTATTACAGATACGCAGTATTTT
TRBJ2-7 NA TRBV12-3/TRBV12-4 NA CASSSRFSFHEQYF TGTGCCAGCAGTTCCCGTTTTAGCTTCCACGAGCAGTACTTC
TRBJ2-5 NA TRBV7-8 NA CASRQGSGETQYF TGTGCCAGCAGGCAGGGGAGTGGGGAGACCCAGTACTTC
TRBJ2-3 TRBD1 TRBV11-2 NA CASSPLTGGADTQYF TGTGCCAGCAGCCCCTTGACAGGGGGCGCGGATACGCAGTATTTT
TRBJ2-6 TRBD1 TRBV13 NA CASRRGLGANVLTF TGTGCCAGCAGAAGGGGGCTGGGGGCCAACGTCCTGACTTTC
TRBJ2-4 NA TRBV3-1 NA CASSQEIKNIQYF TGTGCCAGCAGCCAAGAAATCAAAAACATTCAGTACTTC
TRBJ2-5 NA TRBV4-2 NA CASSQGFSRGNEQYF TGTGCCAGCAGCCAAGGTTTCAGTCGAGGTAATGAGCAGTACTTC
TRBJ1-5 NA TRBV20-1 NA CSAKGINQPQHF TGCAGTGCTAAAGGGATCAATCAGCCCCAGCATTTT
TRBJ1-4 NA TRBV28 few CGAGVGEKLFF TGTGGGGCGGGGGTCGGTGAAAAACTGTTTTTT
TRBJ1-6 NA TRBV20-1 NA CSVASVREAHSPLHF TGCAGTGTGGCTAGTGTGAGGGAAGCCCATTCACCCCTCCACTTT
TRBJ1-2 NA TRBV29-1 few CSVGSQGRHYGYTF TGCAGCGTTGGCAGTCAGGGACGGCACTATGGCTACACCTTC
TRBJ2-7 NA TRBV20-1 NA CSARGGIWTPYYEQYF TGCAGTGCTAGAGGCGGGATCTGGACACCTTACTACGAGCAGTACTTC
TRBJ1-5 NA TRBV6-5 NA CASSARTANQPQHF TGTGCCAGCAGTGCCCGGACGGCGAATCAGCCCCAGCATTTT
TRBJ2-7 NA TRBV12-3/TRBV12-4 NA CASYLSGTPAYEQYF TGTGCCAGCTACCTATCCGGGACACCTGCCTACGAGCAGTACTTC
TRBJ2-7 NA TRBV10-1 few CASGRTERGEQYF TGCGCCAGCGGAAGGACAGAAAGGGGAGAGCAGTACTTC
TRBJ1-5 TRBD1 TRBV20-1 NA CSADRGPQPQHF TGCAGTGCTGACAGGGGGCCCCAGCCCCAGCATTTT
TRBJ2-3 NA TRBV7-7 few CASSLAIRGGLTDTQYF TGTGCCAGCAGCTTAGCCATCAGGGGAGGGTTGACAGATACGCAGTATTTT
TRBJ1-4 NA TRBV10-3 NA CAISESSLPTNEKMFF TGTGCCATCAGTGAGTCGAGCCTCCCAACTAATGAAAAAATGTTTTTT
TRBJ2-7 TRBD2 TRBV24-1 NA CATSDGLASTYEQYF TGTGCCACCAGTGACGGACTAGCGTCTACCTACGAGCAGTACTTC
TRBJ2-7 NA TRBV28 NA CASSSPSAGATDEQYF TGTGCCAGCAGTTCCCCCTCTGCGGGCGCGACGGATGAGCAGTACTTC
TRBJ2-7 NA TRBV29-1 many CSVWGVQNYEQYF TGCAGCGTTTGGGGGGTGCAAAACTACGAGCAGTACTTC
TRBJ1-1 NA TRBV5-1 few CASSLTLEAFF TGCGCCAGCAGCTTAACTCTTGAAGCTTTCTTT
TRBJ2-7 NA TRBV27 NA CASSLWSSPHEQYF TGTGCCAGCAGTTTATGGTCTAGCCCCCACGAGCAGTACTTC
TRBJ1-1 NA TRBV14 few CASSQKGDTEAFF TGTGCCAGCAGCCAGAAAGGGGACACTGAAGCTTTCTTT
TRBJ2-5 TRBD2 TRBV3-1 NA CASSQNGRGTQYF TGTGCCAGCAGCCAAAACGGGAGGGGGACCCAGTACTTC
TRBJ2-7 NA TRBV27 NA CASSPPRGGSYEQYF TGTGCCAGCAGTCCCCCCAGGGGTGGCTCCTACGAGCAGTACTTC
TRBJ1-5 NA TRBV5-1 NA CASSLGQNNQPQHF TGCGCCAGCAGCTTGGGACAAAACAATCAGCCCCAGCATTTT
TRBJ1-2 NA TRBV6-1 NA CASSERTGTNGYTF TGTGCCAGCAGTGAACGGACCGGGACCAATGGCTACACCTTC
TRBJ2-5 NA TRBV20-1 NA CSARMAETQYF TGCAGTGCCCGTATGGCGGAGACCCAGTACTTC
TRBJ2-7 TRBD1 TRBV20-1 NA CSASFWDRGPYEQYF TGCAGTGCTAGTTTTTGGGACAGGGGGCCGTACGAGCAGTACTTC
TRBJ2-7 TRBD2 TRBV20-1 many CSARGVAGSYEQYF TGCAGTGCTAGAGGTGTAGCGGGGTCTTACGAGCAGTACTTC
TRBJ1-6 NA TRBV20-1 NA CSASASHVNSPLHF TGCAGTGCTAGCGCCTCACATGTTAATTCACCCCTCCACTTT
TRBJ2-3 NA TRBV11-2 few CASSLDGAGTDTQYF TGTGCCAGCAGCTTAGACGGGGCTGGCACAGATACGCAGTATTTT
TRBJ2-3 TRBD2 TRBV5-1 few CASSLDGGGVSDTQYF TGCGCCAGCAGCTTGGACGGCGGGGGGGTCTCAGATACGCAGTATTTT
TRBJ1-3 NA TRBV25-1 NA CASSEYAGSGNTIYF TGTGCCAGCAGTGAATACGCAGGGTCTGGAAACACCATATATTTT
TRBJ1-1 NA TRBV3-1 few CASSQALTLRTEAFF TGTGCCAGCAGCCAAGCATTGACACTGAGGACTGAAGCTTTCTTT
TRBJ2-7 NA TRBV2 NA CASGPERSYEQYF TGTGCCAGCGGGCCAGAACGCTCCTACGAGCAGTACTTC
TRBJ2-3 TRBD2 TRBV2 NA CASKGGRSTDTQYF TGTGCCAGCAAGGGCGGGAGGAGCACAGATACGCAGTATTTT
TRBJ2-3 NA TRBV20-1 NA CSMGLSSGFTDTQYF TGCAGTATGGGACTCTCCTCCGGTTTCACAGATACGCAGTATTTT